The 3 T cell receptor beta chains given below trace back to one sample, sequenced in a study of shared clonotypes between healthy human individuals. Some clones are missing from TCRdb's copy, which holds only in-frame ones; the method was immunoSEQ multiplex PCR. The sample consists of about 960,000 clones, about 80% of them appearing once. The sample was memory CD4+ T cells sorted from blood. Described subset: CD45RA-negative fraction. Receptors were obtained from a man between 18 and 29 years old in good health.

V is TRBV9 and J is TRBJ2-3, with D perhaps being TRBD1 or TRBD2 (6 bases each). This CDR3 contains 16 residues. Trimming stripped 0 bases from V and 4 bases from J, with 15 bases between. CDR1 and CDR2 (germline): SGDLS, YYNGEE. The CDR3 sequence: CASSVVGGSTPDTQYF. The DNA of the CDR3 is TGTGCCAGCAGCGTAGTAGGGGGGAGTACCCCAGATACGCAGTATTTT.

This chain uses TRBV7-2 with TRBJ2-7; possible D gene TRBD1, 5 bases. Trimming took off 5 bases at V and 5 bases at J, with 10 bases between the two ends. The CDR3 runs to 12 residues. Germline CDR1 is SGHTA and CDR2 is FQGNSA. CDR3 nucleotides: TGTGCCAGCAGCCTGGGGCCAGACGAGCAGTACTTC. It translates to CASSLGPDEQYF.

The chain couples TRBV19 to TRBJ2-1, with 10 bases that match TRBD2. V gave up 5 bases and J gave up 8 bases; unmatched junction bases: 3. The germline gives CDR1 LNHDA, CDR2 SQIVND (reference sequence). This CDR3 comprises 13 residues. This chain's CDR3 is CASSDGTSDEQFF. CDR3 nucleotides: TGTGCCAGTAGTGACGGGACTAGCGATGAGCAGTTCTTC.